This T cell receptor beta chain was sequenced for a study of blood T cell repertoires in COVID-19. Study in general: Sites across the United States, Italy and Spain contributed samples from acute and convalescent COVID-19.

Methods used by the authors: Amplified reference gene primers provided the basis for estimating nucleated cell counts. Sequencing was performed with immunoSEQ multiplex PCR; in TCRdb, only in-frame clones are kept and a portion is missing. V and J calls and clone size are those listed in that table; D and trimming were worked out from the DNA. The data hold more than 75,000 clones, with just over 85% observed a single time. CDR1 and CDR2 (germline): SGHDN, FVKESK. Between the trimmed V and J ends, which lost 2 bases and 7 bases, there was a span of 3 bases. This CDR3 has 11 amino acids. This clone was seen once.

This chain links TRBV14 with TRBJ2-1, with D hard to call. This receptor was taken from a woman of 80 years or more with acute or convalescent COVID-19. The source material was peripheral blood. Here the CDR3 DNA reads TGTGCCAGCAGCCAAATAAATGAGCAGTTCTTC. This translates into CASSQINEQFF.